The 10 T cell receptor beta chains listed next were all sequenced from one sample in a study of T-cell reconstitution after alpha-beta-depleted transplantation in children. Preparation of the TCRbeta library involved a method that used unique molecular identifiers. Each CDR3 protein is one row after TCRdb ran MiXCR on the PCR reads. The table shows about 440,000 distinct CDR3 sequences, with roughly 43% occurring only once. This material consisted of PBMCs, taken before TCRalphabeta/CD19-depleted stem cell transplant. Every receptor here comes from a girl aged 2 to 9 with aplastic anemia, due to receive a stem cell transplant.

This clonotype was seen only once. A read error may explain this, as a much larger clone is one base away. In DNA, the CDR3 is TGTCCCACCAGCAGAGATGGGGGGGGGACAGTCGTCGAAGAGACCCAGTACTTC. Its protein product is CPTSRDGGGTVVEETQYF. This sequence joins TRBV15 and TRBJ2-5; D may be TRBD1 or TRBD2 (7 bases each). Germline values: CDR1 LNHNV, CDR2 YYDKDF (reference sequence). The CDR3 is made up of 18 amino acids.

The rearrangement links TRBV30 to TRBJ1-1; tentative D call: TRBD1 (5 bases). The germline gives CDR1 GTSNPN, CDR2 SVGIG (reference sequence). This CDR3 is 16 amino acids long. V lost 1 base, J lost 3 bases, and 18 bases lay in between. The CDR3 DNA is TGTGCCTGGAGTGACCCGGACGGGGCAGGCGACACTGAAGCTTTCTTT. Translated: CAWSDPDGAGDTEAFF. The full variable domain, its missing parts supplied by reference TRBV30 and TRBJ1-1, is SQTIHQWPATLVQPVGSPLSLECTVEGTSNPNLYWYRQAAGRGLQLLFYSVGIGQISSEVPQNLSASRPQDRQFILSSKKLLLSDSGFYLCAWSDPDGAGDTEAFFGQGTRLTVV.

A few counts support this clonotype. The V call is TRBV5-1, the J call TRBJ2-1; 12 nucleotides align to TRBD2. The V segment lost 0 bases and the J segment 8 bases; nucleotides outside the gene matches: 6. CDR3 size: 16 residues. CDR1 SGHRS and CDR2 YFSETQ come from the germline V gene. For the CDR3, the DNA is TGCGCCAGCAGCTTGGGGCTAGCGGGAGGGCCCCATGAGCAGTTCTTC. Translated: CASSLGLAGGPHEQFF.

The rearrangement joins TRBV5-1 to TRBJ2-2, with TRBD1 identical over 7 bases. The germline V gene has CDR1 SGHRS and CDR2 YFSETQ. The CDR3 contains 19 residues. The junction had 13 bases not matched to a gene; V was cut back by 2 bases and J by 0 bases. Here the CDR3 reads CASSFTSHRGRSNTGELFF. CDR3 coding DNA: TGCGCCAGCAGCTTTACGTCGCACAGGGGAAGGTCGAACACCGGGGAGCTGTTTTTT. Using reference TRBV5-1 and TRBJ2-2 for the parts outside the CDR3, the full variable domain is KAGVTQTPRYLIKTRGQQVTLSCSPISGHRSVSWYQQTPGQGLQFLFEYFSETQRNKGNFPGRFSGRQFSNSRSEMNVSTLELGDSALYLCASSFTSHRGRSNTGELFFGEGSRLTVL.

The chain links TRBV27 to TRBJ2-3, with 7 bases that match TRBD2. The CDR3 loop spans 16 amino acids. Germline V gene lookup returns CDR1 MNHEY and CDR2 SMNVEV (reference sequence). The ends lost 8 bases at V and 0 bases at J; junction bases unmatched: 11. The CDR3 protein is CASALMGTTSTDTQYF. In DNA form, the CDR3 reads TGTGCCAGCGCCCTGATGGGGACTACTAGCACAGATACGCAGTATTTT.

This clonotype appeared once. The chain carries TRBV20-1 and TRBJ1-4; TRBD1 is a possible D gene (6 bases). This CDR3 contains 14 residues. V lost 5 bases and J 9 bases, leaving 19 bases between the germline ends. Germline lookup yields CDR1 DFQATT and CDR2 SNEGSKA (reference sequence). The CDR3, as DNA: TGCAGTGCTGGAGGGGGACGGGGAAATAAAAAACTGTTTTTT. Translating gives CSAGGGRGNKKLFF.

This clonotype has only a few counts. This rearrangement joins TRBV10-3 to TRBJ1-6; 10 positions match TRBD1. Germline V CDR1 and CDR2: ENHRY, SYGVKD. J gave up 9 bases and V 6 bases, and 2 bases lay outside the gene matches. This CDR3 is 13 amino acids long. This chain's CDR3 is CAIRRDRGSPLHF. The DNA of the CDR3 is TGTGCCATCAGGAGGGACAGGGGTTCACCCCTCCACTTT.

V and J are TRBV5-1 and TRBJ1-2; 7 bases are shared with TRBD1. The CDR3 runs 16 residues. V lost 6 bases to trimming and J lost 4 bases; unmatched junction nucleotides: 15. CDR1 is SGHRS and CDR2 is YFSETQ in the germline V gene. The CDR3 coding sequence is TGCGCCAGCAAACCCCTCAGTGGGACAGTCTCCTATGGCTACACCTTC. Translation: CASKPLSGTVSYGYTF.

Only a few counts were recorded for this clonotype. V and J are TRBV29-1 and TRBJ2-5; possible D gene TRBD2, 6 bases. This CDR3 contains 13 residues. Per germline, CDR1 SQVTM and CDR2 ANQGSEA. V lost 4 bases, J lost 5 bases, and 14 bases lay in between. CDR3 loop: CSVGDPGGETQYF. DNA for the CDR3: TGCAGCGTTGGGGACCCCGGAGGGGAGACCCAGTACTTC.

This clonotype showed up just a few times. This chain uses TRBV28 with TRBJ2-3, with 9 positions matching TRBD2. CDR1 is MDHEN and CDR2 is SYDVKM in the germline V gene. The V gene end was trimmed by 3 bases and the J gene end by 2 bases; junction bases not matched to a gene: 6. This CDR3 is 16 amino acids long. The CDR3 DNA sequence: TGTGCCAGCAGTTTGATGGCGGGAGGGACCACAGATACGCAGTATTTT. Translation gives CASSLMAGGTTDTQYF.